This entry lists 15 T cell receptor beta chains sequenced from one sample in a study of blood T cell repertoires in COVID-19. Clones were read by immunoSEQ multiplex PCR, and TCRdb kept only the in-frame ones, dropping some. The top ten hold roughly 10% of the sample, which has over 250,000 clones, over 75% seen once. Specimen: peripheral blood. The receptors were gathered from a woman between 65 and 79 years old with COVID-19, enrolled during active disease.

The V gene is TRBV28, the J gene TRBJ1-6, with D tentatively TRBD1 (5 bases). CDR1 and CDR2 (germline): MDHEN, SYDVKM. V was pared by 11 bases and J by 11 bases, with 28 bases between. CDR3 size: 16 residues. The CDR3 region has the DNA TGTGCCCGCGCCTCCCAGGGTTTAGACGCCCCGGCACCCCTCCACTTT. Protein sequence: CARASQGLDAPAPLHF. The full variable domain, rest sourced from reference TRBV28 and TRBJ1-6, is DVKVTQSSRYLVKRTGEKVFLECVQDMDHENMFWYRQDPGLGLRLIYFSYDVKMKEKGDIPEGYSVSREKKERFSLILESASTNQTSMYLCARASQGLDAPAPLHFGNGTRLTVT.

The sample holds one count of this clone. The V gene is TRBV18, the J gene TRBJ1-3, with D uncertain. The CDR3 contains 14 residues. The germline V and J ends were trimmed by 6 bases and 1 base, with 10 bases remaining between them. Germline assignment: CDR1 KGHSH and CDR2 LQKENI. The CDR3 DNA is TGTGCCAGCTCGGTTAGTGCATCTGGAAACACCATATATTTT. Amino acid sequence: CASSVSASGNTIYF.

The gene calls are TRBV2 and TRBJ1-2, with D possibly TRBD1 on 5 matching bases. Germline-derived CDR1 and CDR2 are SNHLY and FYNNEI. The CDR3 is made up of 12 amino acids. Trimming took off 6 bases at V and 2 bases at J, with 7 bases between the two ends. CDR3: CASRGGNYGYTF. In nucleotides, the CDR3 is TGTGCCAGCAGGGGGGGGAACTATGGCTACACCTTC.

This chain links TRBV5-6 with TRBJ2-5; 10 bases line up with TRBD2. V gave up 3 bases and J gave up 4 bases; unmatched junction bases: 3. The CDR3 loop spans 14 amino acids. Germline lookup yields CDR1 SGHDT and CDR2 YYEEEE. The CDR3 DNA follows: TGTGCCAGCAGCTCCTTAGCGGGAGGAGAGACCCAGTACTTC. It codes for CASSSLAGGETQYF. Complete variable domain (other parts from reference TRBV5-6 and TRBJ2-5): DAGVTQSPTHLIKTRGQQVTLRCSPKSGHDTVSWYQQALGQGPQFIFQYYEEEERQRGNFPDRFSGHQFPNYSSELNVNALLLGDSALYLCASSSLAGGETQYFGPGTRLLVL.

This clone has only a few counts. The rearrangement links TRBV6-5 to TRBJ1-2; D possibly corresponds to TRBD1 (6 bases). Deletions cut 5 bases from V and 4 bases from J, with 11 bases between. This CDR3 has 13 amino acids. Germline V gives CDR1 MNHEY, CDR2 SVGAGI. The CDR3 sequence: CASSRDTRYGYTF. CDR3 bases: TGTGCCAGCAGTCGGGACACACGCTATGGCTACACCTTC.

The gene calls are TRBV11-3 and TRBJ2-1; D call uncertain. V lost 2 bases to trimming and J lost 2 bases, with 10 bases between them. The CDR3 consists of 15 residues. Germline loops: CDR1 SGHNT, CDR2 YENEEA. The CDR3 DNA reads TGTGCCAGCAGCTTAAGCGAAGGAGCCTACAATGAGCAGTTCTTC. Amino acids: CASSLSEGAYNEQFF.

This clone was observed a single time. The gene calls are TRBV19 and TRBJ2-4, with 8 nucleotides matching TRBD1. CDR1 and CDR2 (germline): LNHDA, SQIVND (reference sequence). V trimming: 5 bases; J trimming: 0 bases; junction bases outside the gene matches: 9. The CDR3 runs to 17 residues. The CDR3 sequence: CASSPNPGGTAKNIQYF. For the CDR3, the DNA is TGTGCCAGTAGTCCCAACCCAGGGGGCACAGCCAAAAACATTCAGTACTTC.

The J gene is TRBJ2-7, the V gene TRBV29-1; possible D gene TRBD2, 7 bases. The CDR3 covers 16 residues. CDR1 is SQVTM, CDR2 ANQGSEA, per germline. The CDR3 DNA reads as TGCAACGAAATCGGGGGGCAGGGGACACCCTCCTACGAGCAGTACTTC. It translates to CNEIGGQGTPSYEQYF.

This clone was counted between two and nine times. The chain employs TRBV28 and TRBJ1-2; D unclear. Trimming took 8 bases from V and 7 from J, leaving 11 bases between them. The CDR3 is 11 amino acids. Per germline, CDR1 MDHEN and CDR2 SYDVKM. CDR3 bases: TGTGCCAGCGCCTGGCGGGGTGGCTACACCTTC. Protein product: CASAWRGGYTF.

The J gene is TRBJ2-7, the V gene TRBV6-5; 10 bases map to TRBD2. V trimming: 4 bases; J trimming: 1 base; junction bases outside the gene matches: 1. The CDR3 runs 14 residues. Germline V gives CDR1 MNHEY, CDR2 SVGAGI. The CDR3 sequence is CASSSSGSSYEQYF. As DNA, the CDR3 is TGTGCCAGCAGTTCTAGCGGGAGTTCCTACGAGCAGTACTTC.

This clone was picked up one time. V is TRBV19 and J is TRBJ2-5, with 10 bases identical to TRBD1. Germline V gene data show CDR1 as LNHDA and CDR2 as SQIVND (reference sequence). The CDR3 loop spans 16 amino acids. The junction had 8 bases not matched to a gene; V was cut back by 3 bases and J by 4 bases. Here the CDR3 reads CASSIGRTGGGETQYF. The DNA of the CDR3 is TGTGCCAGTAGTATCGGGAGGACAGGGGGTGGAGAGACCCAGTACTTC.

This clone was seen a few times. This chain links TRBV19 with TRBJ1-5, with TRBD1 matching 8 bases. Germline loops: CDR1 LNHDA, CDR2 SQIVND (reference sequence). There are 14 residues in the CDR3. With 4 bases clipped from V and 11 bases from J, the junction kept 10 bases outside the gene matches. This CDR3 is CASSRSRGRGSQHF. The CDR3 nucleotides read TGTGCCAGTAGTAGATCCAGGGGGCGTGGATCCCAGCATTTT.

This chain links TRBV4-3 with TRBJ2-3; TRBD2 is a possible D gene (5 bases). Germline values: CDR1 LGHNA, CDR2 YSLEER. This CDR3 is 15 amino acids long. V was cut by 1 base and J by 6 bases, with 14 bases left in between. The CDR3 DNA reads as TGCGCCAGCAGCCAAGGACGGGGTTCGCCGGATACGCAGTATTTT. Translated, it gives CASSQGRGSPDTQYF.

This clone was recorded a few times. This chain joins TRBV18 and TRBJ1-1; no reliable D call. Germline CDR1 is KGHSH and CDR2 is LQKENI. The CDR3 consists of 15 residues. The ends were cut back, 1 base at V and 4 bases at J, with 13 bases in the middle. The CDR3 region is CASSPLEGGSTEAFF. In DNA form, the CDR3 reads TGTGCCAGCTCACCACTGGAAGGAGGTAGCACTGAAGCTTTCTTT.

V is TRBV4-1 and J is TRBJ1-2, with D unclear. CDR1 and CDR2 (germline): MGHRA, YSYEKL. The CDR3 sequence is 15 residues long. Trimming removed 1 base at V and 7 bases at J, with 16 bases between. Here the CDR3 DNA reads TGCGCCAGCAGCCAAGGAGGGTCGGGGTTAAGTGGCTACACCTTC. Residues: CASSQGGSGLSGYTF.